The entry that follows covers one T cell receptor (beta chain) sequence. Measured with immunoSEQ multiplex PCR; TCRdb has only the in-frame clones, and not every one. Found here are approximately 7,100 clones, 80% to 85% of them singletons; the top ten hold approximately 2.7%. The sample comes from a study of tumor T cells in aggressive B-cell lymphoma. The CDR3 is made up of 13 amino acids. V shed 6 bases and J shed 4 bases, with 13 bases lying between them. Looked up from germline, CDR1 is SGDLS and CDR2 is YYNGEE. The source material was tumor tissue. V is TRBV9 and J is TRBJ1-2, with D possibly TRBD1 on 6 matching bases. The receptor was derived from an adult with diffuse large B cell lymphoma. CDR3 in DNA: TGTGCCAGCACGGACTCAGGGGTCTATGGCTACACCTTC. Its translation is CASTDSGVYGYTF.